This T cell receptor beta chain was found in a study of blood T cells in healthy people across ages. Comment on this clonotype: Given a much more abundant clone one base away, this may be a read error.

Primers used in a second PCR of roughly 6 to 11 cycles were a sample-barcoded 5' primer and a J-beta primer mix. TCRdb ran MiXCR on the 5' RACE reads and lists one entry per CDR3 protein. This sample carries about 900,000 distinct CDR3 sequences, around 62% of them seen once, and the ten largest clones take around a quarter. The CDR3 consists of 14 residues. This sequence originates from a man younger than 40 in good health. Sequenced input: blood. V gene TRBV12-3 or TRBV12-4 combines with J gene TRBJ1-6; perhaps TRBD1 as D (5 bases). The CDR3 sequence is CASSVGGLNSSLHF. In DNA form, the CDR3 reads TGTGCCAGCAGTGTTGGGGGACTTAATTCATCCCTCCACTTT.